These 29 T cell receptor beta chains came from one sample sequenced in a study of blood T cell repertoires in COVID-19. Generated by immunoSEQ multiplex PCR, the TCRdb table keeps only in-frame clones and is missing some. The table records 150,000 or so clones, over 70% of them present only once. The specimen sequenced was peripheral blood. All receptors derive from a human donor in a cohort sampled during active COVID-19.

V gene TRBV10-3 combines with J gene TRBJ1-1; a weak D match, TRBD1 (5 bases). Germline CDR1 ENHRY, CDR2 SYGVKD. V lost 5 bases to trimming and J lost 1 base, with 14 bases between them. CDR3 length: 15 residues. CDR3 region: CAISRGLGGNTEAFF. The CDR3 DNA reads TGTGCCATCAGTCGCGGGTTGGGGGGGAACACTGAAGCTTTCTTT.

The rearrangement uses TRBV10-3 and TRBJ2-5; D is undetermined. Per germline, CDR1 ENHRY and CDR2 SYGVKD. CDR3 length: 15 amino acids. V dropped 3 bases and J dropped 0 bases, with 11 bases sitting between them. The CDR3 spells CAISDSSAYQETQYF. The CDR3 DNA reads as TGTGCCATCAGTGACTCGAGCGCGTACCAAGAGACCCAGTACTTC.

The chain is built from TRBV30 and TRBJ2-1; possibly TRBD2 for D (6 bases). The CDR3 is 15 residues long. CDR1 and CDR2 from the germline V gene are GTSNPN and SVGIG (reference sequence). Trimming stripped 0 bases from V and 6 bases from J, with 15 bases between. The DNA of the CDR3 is TGTGCCTGGAGTGTACCGGGACTCAGACCCAATGAGCAGTTCTTC. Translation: CAWSVPGLRPNEQFF.

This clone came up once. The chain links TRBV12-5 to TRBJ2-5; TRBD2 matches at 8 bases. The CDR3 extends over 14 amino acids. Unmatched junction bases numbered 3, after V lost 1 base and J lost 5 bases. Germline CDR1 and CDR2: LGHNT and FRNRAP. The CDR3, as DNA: TGTGCTAGTGGTTTGGGACTAGCGAGCGAGACCCAGTACTTC. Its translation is CASGLGLASETQYF.

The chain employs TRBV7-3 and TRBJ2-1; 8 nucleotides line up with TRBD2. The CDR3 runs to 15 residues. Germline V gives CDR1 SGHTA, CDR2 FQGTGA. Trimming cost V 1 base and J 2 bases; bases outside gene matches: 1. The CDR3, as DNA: TGTGCCAGCAGCTTAAGCGGGGGGCCCTACAATGAGCAGTTCTTC. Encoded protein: CASSLSGGPYNEQFF.

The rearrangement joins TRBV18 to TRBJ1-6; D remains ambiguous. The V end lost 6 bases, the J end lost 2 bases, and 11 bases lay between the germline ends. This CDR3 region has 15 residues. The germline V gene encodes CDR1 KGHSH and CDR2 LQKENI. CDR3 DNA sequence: TGTGCCAGCTCCGGTTCAATTACCTATAATTCACCCCTCCACTTT. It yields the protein CASSGSITYNSPLHF. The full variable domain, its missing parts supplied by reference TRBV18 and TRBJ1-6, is NAGVMQNPRHLVRRRGQEARLRCSPMKGHSHVYWYRQLPEEGLKFMVYLQKENIIDESGMPKERFSAEFPKEGPSILRIQQVVRGDSAAYFCASSGSITYNSPLHFGNGTRLTVT.

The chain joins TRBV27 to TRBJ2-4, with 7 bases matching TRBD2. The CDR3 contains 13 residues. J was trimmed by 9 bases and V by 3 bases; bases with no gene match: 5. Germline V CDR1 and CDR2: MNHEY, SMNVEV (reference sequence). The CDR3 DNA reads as TGTGCCAGCAGTTTGAGAGGGGAGGGCATTCAGTACTTC. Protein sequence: CASSLRGEGIQYF.

In DNA form, the CDR3 reads TGCGCCAGCAGTCAGACAGAAGAGACCCAGTACTTC. It codes for CASSQTEETQYF. The chain is built from TRBV23-1 and TRBJ2-5; D is perhaps TRBD1 (5 bases). TRBV23-1 belongs to the ORF category, with a function that is uncertain. This CDR3 has 12 amino acids. Trimming took off 3 bases at V and 3 bases at J, with 5 bases between the two ends.

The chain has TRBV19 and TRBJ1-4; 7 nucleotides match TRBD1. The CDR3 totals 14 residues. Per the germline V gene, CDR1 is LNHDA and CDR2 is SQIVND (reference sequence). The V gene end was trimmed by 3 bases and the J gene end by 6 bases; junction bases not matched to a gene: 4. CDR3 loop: CASSIPGTDEKLFF. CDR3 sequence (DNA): TGTGCCAGTAGTATCCCCGGGACAGATGAAAAACTGTTTTTT.

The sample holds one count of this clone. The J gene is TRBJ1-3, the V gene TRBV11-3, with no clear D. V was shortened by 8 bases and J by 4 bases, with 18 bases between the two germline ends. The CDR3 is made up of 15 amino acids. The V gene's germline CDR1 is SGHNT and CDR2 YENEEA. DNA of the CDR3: TGTGCCAGCTCACAATCCCGTCCGGGAGGAAACACCATATATTTT. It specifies CASSQSRPGGNTIYF.

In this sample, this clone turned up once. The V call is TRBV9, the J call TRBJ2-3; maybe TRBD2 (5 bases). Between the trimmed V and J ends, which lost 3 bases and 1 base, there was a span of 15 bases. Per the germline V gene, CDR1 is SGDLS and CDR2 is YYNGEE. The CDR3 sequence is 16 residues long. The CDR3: CASSELGRGRTDTQYF. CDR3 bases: TGTGCCAGCAGCGAGCTGGGGAGAGGGCGCACAGATACGCAGTATTTT.

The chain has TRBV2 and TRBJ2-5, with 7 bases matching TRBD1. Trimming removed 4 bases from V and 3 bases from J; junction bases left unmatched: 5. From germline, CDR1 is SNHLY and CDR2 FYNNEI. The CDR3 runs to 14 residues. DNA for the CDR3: TGTGCCAGCAGTGCGACAGGGTTCGAAGAGACCCAGTACTTC. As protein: CASSATGFEETQYF. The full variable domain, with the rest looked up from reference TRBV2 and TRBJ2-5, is EPEVTQTPSHQVTQMGQEVILRCVPISNHLYFYWYRQILGQKVEFLVSFYNNEISEKSEIFDDQFSVERPDGSNFTLKIRSTKLEDSAMYFCASSATGFEETQYFGPGTRLLVL.

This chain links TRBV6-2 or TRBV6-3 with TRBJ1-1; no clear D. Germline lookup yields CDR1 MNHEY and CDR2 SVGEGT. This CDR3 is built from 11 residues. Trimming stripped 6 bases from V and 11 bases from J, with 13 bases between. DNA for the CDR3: TGTGCCAGCAGCCTCGGGGTAGCCGCTTTCTTT. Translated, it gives CASSLGVAAFF.

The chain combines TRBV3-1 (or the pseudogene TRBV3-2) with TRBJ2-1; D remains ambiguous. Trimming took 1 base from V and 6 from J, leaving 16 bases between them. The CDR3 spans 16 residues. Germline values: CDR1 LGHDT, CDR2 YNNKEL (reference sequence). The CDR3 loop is CASSQAWASDTNEQFF. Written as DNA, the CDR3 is TGTGCCAGCAGCCAAGCTTGGGCTTCCGACACCAATGAGCAGTTCTTC.

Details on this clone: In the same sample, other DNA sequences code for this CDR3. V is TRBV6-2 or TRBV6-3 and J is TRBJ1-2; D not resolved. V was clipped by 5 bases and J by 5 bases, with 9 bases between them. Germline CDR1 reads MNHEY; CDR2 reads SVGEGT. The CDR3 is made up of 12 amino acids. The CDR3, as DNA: TGTGCCAGCAGTACGACGGGATATGGCTACACCTTC. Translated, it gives CASSTTGYGYTF.

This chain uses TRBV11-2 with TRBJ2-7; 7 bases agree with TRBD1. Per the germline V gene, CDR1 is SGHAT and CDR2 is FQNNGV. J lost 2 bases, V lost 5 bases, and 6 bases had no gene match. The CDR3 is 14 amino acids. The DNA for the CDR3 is TGTGCCAGCAGCAGATCCGGGACAGCCTACGAGCAGTACGTC. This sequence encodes CASSRSGTAYEQYV.

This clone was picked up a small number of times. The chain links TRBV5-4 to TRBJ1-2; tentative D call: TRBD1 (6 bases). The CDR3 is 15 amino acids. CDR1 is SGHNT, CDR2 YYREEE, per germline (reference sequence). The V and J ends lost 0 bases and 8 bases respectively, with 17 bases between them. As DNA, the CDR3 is TGTGCCAGCAGCTTGGCGACGTCGTTACAGGGAGGCTACACCTTC. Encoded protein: CASSLATSLQGGYTF.

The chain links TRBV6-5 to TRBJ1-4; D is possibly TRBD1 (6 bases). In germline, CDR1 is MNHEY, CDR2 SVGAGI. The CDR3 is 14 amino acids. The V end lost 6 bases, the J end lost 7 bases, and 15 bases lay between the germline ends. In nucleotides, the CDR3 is TGTGCCAGCAGCCCGGGGGGCTTAGGTGAAAAACTGTTTTTT. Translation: CASSPGGLGEKLFF.

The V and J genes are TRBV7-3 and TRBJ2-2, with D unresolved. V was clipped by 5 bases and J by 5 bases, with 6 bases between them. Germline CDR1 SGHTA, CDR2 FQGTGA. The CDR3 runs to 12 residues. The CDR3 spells CASSLLTGELFF. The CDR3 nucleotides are TGTGCCAGCAGCCTCCTAACCGGGGAGCTGTTTTTT.

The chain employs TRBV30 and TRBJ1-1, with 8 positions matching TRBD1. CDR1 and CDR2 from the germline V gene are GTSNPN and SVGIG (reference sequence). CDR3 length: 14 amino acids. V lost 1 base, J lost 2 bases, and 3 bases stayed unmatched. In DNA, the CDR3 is TGTGCCTGGAGTGGGGACAGGAGTAACACTGAAGCTTTCTTT. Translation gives CAWSGDRSNTEAFF.

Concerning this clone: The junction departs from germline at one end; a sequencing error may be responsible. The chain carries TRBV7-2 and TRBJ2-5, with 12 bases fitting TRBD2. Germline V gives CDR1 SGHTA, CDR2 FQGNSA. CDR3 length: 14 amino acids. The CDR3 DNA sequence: TGTGCCAGCAGCCTAGCGGGAGGGTCAGAGACCCAGTACTTC. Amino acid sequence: CASSLAGGSETQYF.

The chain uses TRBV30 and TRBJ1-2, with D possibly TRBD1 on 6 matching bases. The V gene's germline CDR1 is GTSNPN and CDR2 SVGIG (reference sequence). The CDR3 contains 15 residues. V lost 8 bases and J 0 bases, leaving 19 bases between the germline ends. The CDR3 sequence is CARRGDRSTNYGYTF. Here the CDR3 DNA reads TGTGCCCGCCGAGGCGACAGGTCAACTAACTATGGCTACACCTTC.

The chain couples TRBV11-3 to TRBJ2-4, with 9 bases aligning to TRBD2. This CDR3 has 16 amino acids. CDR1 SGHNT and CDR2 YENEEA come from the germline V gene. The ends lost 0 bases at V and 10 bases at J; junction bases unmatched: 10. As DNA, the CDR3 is TGTGCCAGCAGCTTAGATCGGCGGGGGGGCCGTGAGATTCAGTACTTC. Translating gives CASSLDRRGGREIQYF.

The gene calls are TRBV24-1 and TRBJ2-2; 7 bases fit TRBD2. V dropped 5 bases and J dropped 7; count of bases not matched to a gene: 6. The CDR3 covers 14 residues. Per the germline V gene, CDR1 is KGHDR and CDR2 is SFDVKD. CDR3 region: CATSAPGGHGELFF. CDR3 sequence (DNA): TGTGCCACCAGTGCTCCGGGAGGTCACGGGGAGCTGTTTTTT.

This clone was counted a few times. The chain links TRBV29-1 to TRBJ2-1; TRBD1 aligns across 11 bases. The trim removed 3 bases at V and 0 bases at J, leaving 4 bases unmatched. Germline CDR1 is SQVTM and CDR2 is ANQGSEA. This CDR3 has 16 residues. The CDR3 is CSVDGTGGSSYNEQFF. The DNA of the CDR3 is TGCAGCGTTGACGGGACAGGGGGGAGCTCCTACAATGAGCAGTTCTTC.

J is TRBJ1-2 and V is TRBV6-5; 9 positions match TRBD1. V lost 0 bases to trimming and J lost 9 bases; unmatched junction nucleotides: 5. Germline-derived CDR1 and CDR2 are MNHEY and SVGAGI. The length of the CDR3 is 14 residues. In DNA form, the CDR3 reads TGTGCCAGCAGTTACTCGAAGGGACAGGGCAGCTACACCTTC. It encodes CASSYSKGQGSYTF.

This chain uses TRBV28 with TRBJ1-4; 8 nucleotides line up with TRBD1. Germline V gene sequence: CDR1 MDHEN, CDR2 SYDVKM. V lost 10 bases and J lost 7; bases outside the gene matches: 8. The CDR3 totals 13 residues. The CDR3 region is CAIQGALGEKLFF. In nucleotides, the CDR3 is TGTGCCATCCAGGGGGCGTTGGGTGAAAAACTGTTTTTT. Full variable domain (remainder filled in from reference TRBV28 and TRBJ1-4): DVKVTQSSRYLVKRTGEKVFLECVQDMDHENMFWYRQDPGLGLRLIYFSYDVKMKEKGDIPEGYSVSREKKERFSLILESASTNQTSMYLCAIQGALGEKLFFGSGTQLSVL.

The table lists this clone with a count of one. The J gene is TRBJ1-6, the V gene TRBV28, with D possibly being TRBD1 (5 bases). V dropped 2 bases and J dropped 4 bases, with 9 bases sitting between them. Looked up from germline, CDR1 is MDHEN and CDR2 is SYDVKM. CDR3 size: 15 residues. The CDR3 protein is CASSLATGYNSPLHF. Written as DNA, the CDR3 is TGTGCCAGCAGTTTAGCCACAGGATATAATTCACCCCTCCACTTT.

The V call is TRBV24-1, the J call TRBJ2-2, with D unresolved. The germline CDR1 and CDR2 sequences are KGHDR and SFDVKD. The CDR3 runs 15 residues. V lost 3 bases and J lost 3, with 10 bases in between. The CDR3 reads CATSDRRVDTGELFF. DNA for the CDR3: TGTGCCACCAGTGATCGCCGGGTCGACACCGGGGAGCTGTTTTTT.